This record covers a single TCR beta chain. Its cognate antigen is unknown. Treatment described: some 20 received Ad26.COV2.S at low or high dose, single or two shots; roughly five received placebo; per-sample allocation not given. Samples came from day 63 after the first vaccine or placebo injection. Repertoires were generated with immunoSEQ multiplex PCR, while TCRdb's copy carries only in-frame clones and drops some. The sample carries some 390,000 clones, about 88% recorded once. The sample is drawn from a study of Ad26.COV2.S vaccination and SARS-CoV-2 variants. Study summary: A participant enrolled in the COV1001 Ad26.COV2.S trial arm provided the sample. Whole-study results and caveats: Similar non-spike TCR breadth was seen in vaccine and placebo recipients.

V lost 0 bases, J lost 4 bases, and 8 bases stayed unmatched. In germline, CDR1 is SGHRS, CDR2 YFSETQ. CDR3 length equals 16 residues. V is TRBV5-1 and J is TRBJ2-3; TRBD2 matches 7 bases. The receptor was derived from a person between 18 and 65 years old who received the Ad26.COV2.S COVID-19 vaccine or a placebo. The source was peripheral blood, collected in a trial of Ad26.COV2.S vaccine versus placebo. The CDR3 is CASSLADREDADTQYF. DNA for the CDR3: TGCGCCAGCAGCTTGGCCGACCGGGAGGACGCAGATACGCAGTATTTT.